This T cell receptor (beta chain) was retrieved from a study of OX40 agonist ivuxolimab in advanced cancers. V shed 1 base, J shed 1 base, and the junction held 9 bases outside the gene matches. This CDR3 is built from 17 residues. The germline V gene has CDR1 SEHNR and CDR2 FQNEAQ (reference sequence). General observations from the study: Expansion of clones was among the lowest in partial responders at 0.1-3.0 mg/kg.

The sample holds one count of this clone. Its antigen is unknown. The data were produced by immunoSEQ multiplex PCR, yet TCRdb's version contains in-frame clones alone and is incomplete. The sample lists over 20,000 clones, approximately 84% seen once, with around a third in the top ten. Specimen: CD4+ or CD8+ T cells sorted from blood, collected in a trial of the OX40 agonist ivuxolimab. The TCR comes from an adult with an advanced solid tumor such as melanoma, head and neck, liver or kidney cancer. The V call is TRBV7-9, the J call TRBJ1-1; 7 bases agree with TRBD1. The CDR3 sequence: CASSLGVSGGGNTEAFF. The CDR3 nucleotides read TGTGCCAGCAGCTTAGGAGTATCAGGGGGAGGGAACACTGAAGCTTTCTTT.